This record covers a single TCR beta chain. The antigen is undetermined. These data come from a study of shared clonotypes between healthy human individuals. Background on the study: A couple of women and three men aged 18 to 49 served as donors. Study-level points and caveats: Blood was the sole source, and tissue repertoires probably differ.

Germline CDR1 is MNHEY and CDR2 is SMNVEV (reference sequence). Trimming took 9 bases from V and 5 from J; bases not matched to a gene: 24. CDR3 size: 19 residues. Genomic DNA (from each subset) was split evenly across several immunoSEQ plates. Authors' processing steps: Quality scores were absent from the junction-only immunoSEQ sequences, so filtering differed. Profiled with immunoSEQ multiplex PCR; TCRdb holds only in-frame clones, not every one. That table gives V, J and clone size, and the DNA gave D and trimming. The repertoire holds some 1,100,000 clones, with 75% to 80% as singletons. The material sequenced was memory CD4+ T cells from PBMCs. Described subset: CD45RA-negative fraction. The rearrangement joins TRBV27 to TRBJ2-3, with 9 bases matching TRBD2. The receptor was derived from a man younger than 30 in good health. Some clones in this sample may be carry-over from other donors' samples. This chain's CDR3 is CARTGLRGGIAGAVDTQYF. CDR3 bases: TGTGCCAGGACAGGCCTAAGGGGTGGAATAGCGGGAGCAGTAGATACGCAGTATTTT.